These 7 T cell receptor beta chains were sequenced from one sample in a study of T-cell reconstitution after alpha-beta-depleted transplantation in children. This sample's TCRbeta library carried unique molecular identifier barcodes. Via MiXCR, TCRdb re-called the PCR reads, giving one row per CDR3 protein. The sample holds about 260,000 distinct CDR3 sequences, 7.5% to 9.5% seen once. This specimen consisted of PBMCs, mostly from graft donor cells, obtained 180 days after TCRalphabeta/CD19-depleted stem cell transplant. These receptor sequences come from a male patient under 18 who had a stem cell transplant for acute lymphoblastic leukemia, so the T cells may come from the graft donor.

The sample holds many counts of this clonotype. The chain couples TRBV2 to TRBJ1-2; D not certain. The V end was cut by 3 bases, the J end by 7 bases, with 12 bases between. Germline CDR1 reads SNHLY; CDR2 reads FYNNEI. This CDR3 is built from 13 residues. Here the CDR3 DNA reads TGTGCCAGCAGTGAGGTCCAGTCCCCTGGCTACACCTTC. Encoded protein: CASSEVQSPGYTF.

This clonotype showed up many times. This sequence joins TRBV6-5 and TRBJ1-5; D unresolved. Germline V CDR1 and CDR2: MNHEY, SVGAGI. Trimming stripped 0 bases from V and 6 bases from J, with 9 bases between. The CDR3 is made up of 14 amino acids. The CDR3 loop reads CASSYSAAGQPQHF. The CDR3 DNA follows: TGTGCCAGCAGTTACTCGGCGGCGGGTCAGCCCCAGCATTTT.

This clonotype came up many times. This sequence joins TRBV19 and TRBJ1-3; D is ambiguous. The CDR3 extends over 13 amino acids. CDR1 and CDR2 from the germline V gene are LNHDA and SQIVND (reference sequence). The ends were cut back, 5 bases at V and 0 bases at J, with 5 bases in the middle. The CDR3 sequence: CASSQSSGNTIYF. In DNA, the CDR3 is TGTGCCAGTAGTCAAAGCTCTGGAAACACCATATATTTT.

This clonotype showed up many times. The chain combines TRBV25-1 with TRBJ2-5; 9 bases align to TRBD1. The ends lost 4 bases at V and 0 bases at J; junction bases unmatched: 3. Germline loops: CDR1 MGHDK, CDR2 SYGVNS. CDR3 size: 15 residues. CDR3 DNA sequence: TGTGCCAGCAGTGTCGGGACAGGGCACCAAGAGACCCAGTACTTC. Amino acid sequence: CASSVGTGHQETQYF.

This clonotype was seen ten or more times. This rearrangement joins TRBV28 to TRBJ1-1, with a possible D match to TRBD1 (5 bases). The CDR3 totals 11 residues. Between the trimmed V and J ends, which lost 7 bases and 6 bases, there was a span of 9 bases. Germline loops: CDR1 MDHEN, CDR2 SYDVKM. The chain's CDR3 is CASTTGPEAFF. CDR3 DNA: TGTGCCAGCACTACAGGACCTGAAGCTTTCTTT.

About this clonotype: A much bigger clone sits one base away, suggesting this may be a read error. The chain has TRBV12-3 or TRBV12-4 and TRBJ2-2; D perhaps matches TRBD2 (7 bases). CDR3 size: 14 residues. The CDR3 protein is CASGEGVNTWELFF. DNA of the CDR3: TGTGCCAGTGGGGAGGGGGTGAACACCTGGGAGCTGTTTTTT.

A word on this clonotype: With a much larger clone just one base away, this may be a read error. This chain uses TRBV6-1 with TRBJ1-5; maybe TRBD1 (6 bases). The V gene's germline CDR1 is MNHNS and CDR2 SASEGT. V gave up 2 bases and J gave up 8 bases, with 16 bases separating them. This CDR3 contains 15 residues. The DNA for the CDR3 is TGTGCCAGCAGTGAATGGGGGCTAAATAATGAGCCCCAGCATTTT. Translation gives CASSEWGLNNEPQHF.